Sequencing of this T cell receptor beta chain was carried out in a study of cytomegalovirus exposure and HLA in healthy donors. Study background: Clustering assigned about 79% of the roughly 380 genotyped donors to the Caucasian-associated ancestry cluster. General observations from the study: In vitro data verified three CMV-associated chains as specific for CMV antigens.

On this clone: Antigen specificity is unknown.

PCR amplification relied on 60 Vbeta primers (plus 13 Jbeta primers). Sequencing used immunoSEQ multiplex PCR; TCRdb keeps in-frame clones, though not all of them. The sample carries some 170,000 clones, around nine tenths recorded once. This CDR3 spans 18 amino acids. J was trimmed by 4 bases and V by 1 base; bases with no gene match: 7. Germline V gives CDR1 LNHDA, CDR2 SQIVND (reference sequence). The sequence was collected from a woman in her 30s in good health and CMV-seronegative. This sequence joins TRBV19 and TRBJ2-3; TRBD2 matches at 14 bases. Sequenced material: PBMCs. In DNA, the CDR3 is TGTGCCAGTAGTATAGGAGCCCGACTAGCGGGGGGGCCAGATACGCAGTATTTT. It yields the protein CASSIGARLAGGPDTQYF.